The rows below give T cell receptor beta chains drawn from one sample of a study of T cell changes during pregnancy in multiple sclerosis. Only in-frame clones appear in the TCRdb table, and some are missing; sequencing was by immunoSEQ multiplex PCR. Of 50,000 to 70,000 clones in the sample, roughly 92% were seen once. The source was peripheral blood, collected in the second trimester of pregnancy. The receptors derive from a female donor with multiple sclerosis, enrolled in a pregnancy study. Both conserved end residues are part of each CDR3. The order of the fields is clone size, J gene, V gene, D gene, CDR3 DNA, CDR3 protein. A D gene is named only where the DNA matches it firmly. A row's size may be missing; if present it is once, few, many or a size class.

size: -
J: TRBJ2-7
V: TRBV28
D: -
DNA: TGTGCCAGCAGTTGGAGCTACGAGCAGTACTTC
CDR3: CASSWSYEQYF

size: -
J: TRBJ1-1
V: TRBV30
D: -
DNA: TGTGCCTGGGCACCCGCGAGGGAAGCTTTCTTT
CDR3: CAWAPAREAFF

size: -
J: TRBJ2-2
V: TRBV27
D: -
DNA: TGTGCCAGCAGCCCTTATATAGACGGGGAGCTGTTTTTT
CDR3: CASSPYIDGELFF

size: once
J: TRBJ1-2
V: TRBV30
D: -
DNA: TGTGCCTGGAGCCCAACCCCAGGAGGCTACACCTTC
CDR3: CAWSPTPGGYTF

size: -
J: TRBJ1-5
V: TRBV10-3
D: -
DNA: TGTGCCATCAGTGAAAGGGGGTGGGAGCCCCAGCATTTT
CDR3: CAISERGWEPQHF

size: -
J: TRBJ2-1
V: TRBV5-1
D: -
DNA: TGCGCCAGCACCGAAAGTGCTAGCATGGATGAGCAGTTCTTC
CDR3: CASTESASMDEQFF

size: -
J: TRBJ2-6
V: TRBV4-1
D: -
DNA: TGCGCCAGCAGCCTCAGGGACTCTGGGGCCAACGTCCTGACTTTC
CDR3: CASSLRDSGANVLTF

size: -
J: TRBJ1-1
V: TRBV7-9
D: -
DNA: TGTGCCAGCAGCTCCGGAAGAGCGGCTGAAGCTTTCTTT
CDR3: CASSSGRAAEAFF

size: -
J: TRBJ1-5
V: TRBV19
D: -
DNA: TGTGCCAGTAGTATCGCGAGCCGGTATAGCAATCAGCCCCAGCATTTT
CDR3: CASSIASRYSNQPQHF

size: -
J: TRBJ2-7
V: TRBV7-2
D: -
DNA: TGTGCCAGCAGATCTACTAGCCACGAGCAGTACTTC
CDR3: CASRSTSHEQYF

size: -
J: TRBJ2-7
V: TRBV28
D: TRBD2
DNA: TGTGCCAGCAGCGCCTACTCCGGGACTAGCGCCTACGAGCAGTACTTC
CDR3: CASSAYSGTSAYEQYF

size: -
J: TRBJ2-3
V: TRBV10-1
D: TRBD2
DNA: TGCGCCAGCAGCCGACTAGCGGCATTAAGCACAGATACGCAGTATTTT
CDR3: CASSRLAALSTDTQYF

size: -
J: TRBJ1-2
V: TRBV7-9
D: -
DNA: TGTGCCAGCAGCTTGGGGGCAGGATATGGCTACACCTTC
CDR3: CASSLGAGYGYTF

size: -
J: TRBJ2-7
V: TRBV5-6
D: -
DNA: TGTGCCAGCAGCAAAGGACAGCCCGCGAGTGATGGGCAGTACTTC
CDR3: CASSKGQPASDGQYF

size: -
J: TRBJ1-3
V: TRBV2
D: -
DNA: TGTGCCAGCAGCGCACAGGGTTGGGAGAACACCATATATTTT
CDR3: CASSAQGWENTIYF

size: -
J: TRBJ2-1
V: TRBV19
D: -
DNA: TGTGCCAGTGACCCGCTTGGAGCGGGTCATCCCAATGAGCAGTTCTTC
CDR3: CASDPLGAGHPNEQFF

size: -
J: TRBJ2-1
V: TRBV2
D: TRBD1
DNA: TGTGCCAGCAGTGATGTTCAGGGGGACAATGAGCAGTTCTTC
CDR3: CASSDVQGDNEQFF

size: -
J: TRBJ2-7
V: TRBV29-1
D: -
DNA: TGCAGCGTTGTTAGCGCCTCTAACGAGCAGTACTTC
CDR3: CSVVSASNEQYF

size: -
J: TRBJ2-2
V: TRBV4-2
D: -
DNA: TGTGCCAGCAGCCAAGGGTCGGGGAAGAACACCGGGGAGCTGTTTTTT
CDR3: CASSQGSGKNTGELFF

size: -
J: TRBJ2-2
V: TRBV9
D: TRBD2
DNA: TGTGCCAGCAGCGTAGGGGTTAGCGGGCCTCCCGGGGAGCTGTTTTTT
CDR3: CASSVGVSGPPGELFF

size: -
J: TRBJ2-1
V: TRBV19
D: TRBD2
DNA: TGTGCCAGTAGTATAGAAGCTAGCGGGAGAGATGAGCAGTTCTTC
CDR3: CASSIEASGRDEQFF

size: -
J: TRBJ1-1
V: TRBV7-9
D: TRBD1
DNA: TGTGCCAGCAGCCAAGTACAGGGGGCCACTGAAGCTTTCTTT
CDR3: CASSQVQGATEAFF

size: -
J: TRBJ2-3
V: TRBV7-2
D: TRBD1
DNA: TGTGCCAGCAGCTTCGTGGGGACAGAGAACACAGATACGCAGTATTTT
CDR3: CASSFVGTENTDTQYF

size: -
J: TRBJ2-2
V: TRBV29-1
D: TRBD1
DNA: TGCACCATCACGGGACAGATCACCGGGGAGCTGTTTTTT
CDR3: CTITGQITGELFF

size: -
J: TRBJ2-4
V: TRBV18
D: -
DNA: TGTGCCAGCTCACCATACGGGCTAGCTGTCAAAAACATTCAGTACTTC
CDR3: CASSPYGLAVKNIQYF

size: -
J: TRBJ2-3
V: TRBV19
D: TRBD2
DNA: TGTGCCAATAGGACTAGCGGGAGAATTAGCACAGATACGCAGTATTTT
CDR3: CANRTSGRISTDTQYF

size: -
J: TRBJ2-3
V: TRBV10-3
D: -
DNA: TGTGCCATCAGTGAGTCCGCAGATACGCAGTATTTT
CDR3: CAISESADTQYF

size: -
J: TRBJ2-1
V: TRBV20-1
D: -
DNA: TGCAGTGCTAGAGCTCGGAATGAGCAGTTCTTC
CDR3: CSARARNEQFF

size: -
J: TRBJ1-3
V: TRBV18
D: -
DNA: TGTGCCAGCTCACCCGTGGACACGACCTCTGGAAACACCATATATTTT
CDR3: CASSPVDTTSGNTIYF

size: -
J: TRBJ2-7
V: TRBV28
D: TRBD1
DNA: TGTGCCAGCAGTCCGACAGGGGGGTCCTACGAGCAGTACTTC
CDR3: CASSPTGGSYEQYF

size: -
J: TRBJ1-2
V: TRBV27
D: TRBD1
DNA: TGTGCCAGCAGTTTATTACAGGGGGGCGGTGGCTACACCTTC
CDR3: CASSLLQGGGGYTF

size: -
J: TRBJ2-2
V: TRBV28
D: TRBD1
DNA: TGTGCCAGCAGTTTATCGACAGGGGGCAGTACCGGGGAGCTGTTTTTT
CDR3: CASSLSTGGSTGELFF

size: -
J: TRBJ1-1
V: TRBV10-3
D: TRBD1
DNA: TGTGCCATCAGCCCCGGGACAGCCGACAAGACTGAAGCTTTCTTT
CDR3: CAISPGTADKTEAFF

size: once
J: TRBJ1-5
V: TRBV10-3
D: -
DNA: TGTGCCATCAGTGAGGACAGACTGCAGCCCCAGCATTTT
CDR3: CAISEDRLQPQHF

size: -
J: TRBJ2-1
V: TRBV28
D: TRBD2
DNA: TGTGCCAGCAGTTTGCCACTAGCGGGAGGGCCCAATGAGCAGTTCTTC
CDR3: CASSLPLAGGPNEQFF

size: -
J: TRBJ2-2
V: TRBV4-3
D: TRBD1
DNA: TGCGCCAGCAGCCAAGGACAGGGTATGACCGGGGAGCTGTTTTTT
CDR3: CASSQGQGMTGELFF

size: -
J: TRBJ1-5
V: TRBV29-1
D: TRBD1
DNA: TGCAGCGTTGAAGAGGGGACAGGGGGCAATCAGCCCCAGCATTTT
CDR3: CSVEEGTGGNQPQHF

size: once
J: TRBJ2-6
V: TRBV5-1
D: -
DNA: TGCGCCAGCAGCTTGGCGACACCCATGACTGGGGCCAACGTCCTGACTTTC
CDR3: CASSLATPMTGANVLTF

size: -
J: TRBJ1-4
V: TRBV5-1
D: -
DNA: TGCGCCAGCAGCACCGGACAGATAACTAATGAAAAACTGTTTTTT
CDR3: CASSTGQITNEKLFF

size: once
J: TRBJ2-2
V: TRBV18
D: TRBD2
DNA: TGTGCCAGCTCACCTCAGCGGGAGGGCCCGGACACCGGGGAGCTGTTTTTT
CDR3: CASSPQREGPDTGELFF

size: once
J: TRBJ1-5
V: TRBV30
D: -
DNA: TGTGCCTTTGACGACAGTAGCAATCAGCCCCAGCATTTT
CDR3: CAFDDSSNQPQHF

size: -
J: TRBJ2-1
V: TRBV7-2
D: TRBD2
DNA: TGTGCCAGCAGCGTGACTAGCGGGAGCCTCAATGAGCAGTTCTTC
CDR3: CASSVTSGSLNEQFF

size: -
J: TRBJ1-1
V: TRBV6-5
D: -
DNA: TGTGCCAGCAGCTTTACAGGGTTTGAAGCTTTCTTT
CDR3: CASSFTGFEAFF